Included here is one T cell receptor (beta chain) sequence, with context. The antigen is not known. Though nominally healthy at sampling, donors likely had unrecorded immune exposures. The sample originates from a study of cytomegalovirus exposure and HLA in healthy donors. Both 60 Vbeta primers and 13 Jbeta primers went into the PCR. The method was immunoSEQ multiplex PCR; TCRdb's version includes in-frame clones alone and lacks a portion of them. The sample holds 80,000 to 100,000 clones, under 75% seen once. Findings and caveats of the study: Investigators reported approximately 150 TCR beta chains as tied to cytomegalovirus.

The specimen was PBMCs. This TCR derives from a female donor in good health and CMV-seronegative.

CDR3 in amino acids: CASSLVVINEQFF. The CDR3 nucleotides read TGTGCCAGCAGTTTAGTAGTGATCAATGAGCAGTTCTTC. This rearrangement joins TRBV28 to TRBJ2-1; D is uncertain. This CDR3 is 13 amino acids long. Germline CDR1 MDHEN, CDR2 SYDVKM. V shed 2 bases and J shed 6 bases, with 8 bases lying between them.